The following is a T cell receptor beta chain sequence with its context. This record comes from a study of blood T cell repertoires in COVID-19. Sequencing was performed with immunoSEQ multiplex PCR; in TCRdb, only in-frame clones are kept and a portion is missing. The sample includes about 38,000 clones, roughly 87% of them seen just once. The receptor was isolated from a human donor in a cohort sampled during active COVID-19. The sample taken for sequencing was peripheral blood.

DNA for the CDR3: TGTGCCAGCAGTGGCCTGGGGACACCCGGGGAGCCCCAGCATTTT. Encoded protein: CASSGLGTPGEPQHF. The chain links TRBV2 to TRBJ1-5, with a possible D match to TRBD1 (6 bases). Germline V lookup: CDR1 SNHLY, CDR2 FYNNEI. This CDR3 spans 15 amino acids. V lost 4 bases to trimming and J lost 8 bases, with 18 bases between them. The full variable domain, completed using reference TRBV2 and TRBJ1-5, is EPEVTQTPSHQVTQMGQEVILRCVPISNHLYFYWYRQILGQKVEFLVSFYNNEISEKSEIFDDQFSVERPDGSNFTLKIRSTKLEDSAMYFCASSGLGTPGEPQHFGDGTRLSIL.